The clone carrying this T cell receptor beta chain was found once. Its specificity is not known. This sample is drawn from a study of T cell responses to AZD1222 COVID-19 vaccine. Regarding the study as a whole: Most donors were white British and more were female, and clonal diversity was possibly underestimated. Among those given AZD1222, only 6 or 7 were seropositive at baseline. Spike-specific TCR breadth and depth both grew after two AZD1222 doses. Close to half of spike-specific TCRs reportedly recognize unmutated variant regions.

V was cut by 5 bases and J by 9 bases, with 20 bases left in between. Per germline, CDR1 SSHAT and CDR2 FNYEAQ (reference sequence). This CDR3 has 15 residues. Data came from immunoSEQ multiplex PCR; TCRdb stores just in-frame clones and leaves some out. Among about 140,000 clones, approximately 95% were seen once, and the ten largest hold 0.91%. The sample here was peripheral blood, taken on day 0 of MenACWY control vaccination. This receptor was taken from an adult in good health. The V call is TRBV7-7, the J call TRBJ2-1; no clear D. CDR3 protein: CASSHPGLGQREQFF. The CDR3 DNA reads as TGTGCCAGCAGCCACCCTGGTTTAGGGCAACGTGAGCAGTTCTTC.